This entry concerns a single TCR beta chain. No antigen is known for it. This sample stems from a study of human T cells and chemical hapten exposure. Trimming took off 0 bases at V and 0 bases at J, with 30 bases between the two ends. The germline CDR1 and CDR2 sequences are LGHDT and YNNKEL (reference sequence). The CDR3 is 23 residues long. Described time point: patch test 1, 2 weeks after DPC sensitization. As to treatment: therapeutic diphenylcyclopropenone sensitization with weekly scalp DPC. Study-level findings and limits: A positive correlation with patch test score was found for PT1 expanded TCR counts.

The library attached unique molecular identifiers to individual cDNA molecules. Original processing notes: The number of TCRs in each sample had a median of about 96,000 and spanned roughly 23,224 to 750,000. TCRdb re-called the RACE reads through MiXCR, storing one row per CDR3 protein. These V and J calls originate from TCRdb's pipeline instead of the authors' own analysis. Of roughly 180,000 distinct CDR3 sequences listed, about 22% were seen once; the top ten hold about 7%. This specimen consisted of whole blood, obtained in connection with sensitization to the hapten diphenylcyclopropenone (DPC). V gene TRBV3-1 combines with J gene TRBJ2-1, with no clear D. The source of this sequence is a woman aged 45-65 years with alopecia areata. Some clones in this sample may be carry-over from other donors' samples. Here the CDR3 DNA reads TGTGCCAGCAGCCAAGAGCTAGAAAGACCCCGAGGTAGAGTCTTAAGCTCCTACAATGAGCAGTTCTTC. Translated: CASSQELERPRGRVLSSYNEQFF.